The rows below give T cell receptor beta chains drawn from one sample of a study of CD8 T cells in ankylosing spondylitis. MiXCR, applied by TCRdb to the 5' RACE reads, yields one record per CDR3 protein. The repertoire includes under 250,000 distinct CDR3 sequences, roughly 25% of them detected once, and under 8% sits in the top ten. The sample was blood, either unsorted or a sorted T cell fraction (not recorded which). All receptors come from a male donor with ankylosing spondylitis or in good health (not recorded which). Each CDR3 is given with its conserved first and last residue. Each record gives: clone size, J gene, V gene, D gene, CDR3 protein, CDR3 DNA. D genes are given only for firm matches. The listing skips clone size in some rows; elsewhere it reads once, few, many or a size class.

>many|TRBJ2-3|TRBV4-2|TRBD2
CASSHNLAGGVGSTQYF
TGTGCCAGCAGCCACAACCTAGCGGGAGGGGTCGGGAGTACGCAGTATTTT
>many|TRBJ2-6|TRBV27|.
CASSLEGFGANVLTF
TGTGCCAGCAGTCTCGAGGGCTTTGGGGCCAACGTCCTGACTTTC
>.|TRBJ2-5|TRBV19|.
CASSRLVQETQYF
TGTGCCAGTAGCCGACTAGTACAAGAGACCCAGTACTTC
>few|TRBJ1-4|TRBV20-1|.
CSARVGIEKLFF
TGCAGTGCTAGAGTTGGGATTGAAAAACTGTTTTTT
>many|TRBJ2-4|TRBV6-1|TRBD2
CASSRFLAGIGGKNIQYF
TGTGCCAGCAGTCGATTCCTAGCGGGTATAGGGGGCAAAAACATTCAGTACTTC
>many|TRBJ2-3|TRBV20-1|.
CSAPSSLRGTDTQYF
TGCAGTGCTCCGTCCTCCTTGCGGGGCACAGATACGCAGTATTTT
>few|TRBJ2-1|TRBV29-1|.
CSVSTDSYNEQFF
TGCAGCGTCTCGACAGACTCCTACAATGAGCAGTTCTTC
>.|TRBJ2-7|TRBV20-1|.
CSARDPSVQGVQYF
TGCAGTGCTAGGGACCCCTCCGTACAAGGGGTGCAGTACTTC
>many|TRBJ2-1|TRBV6-1|TRBD2
CASRPGASGNGEQFF
TGTGCCAGCCGACCAGGGGCTAGCGGGAACGGTGAGCAGTTCTTC
>.|TRBJ2-6|TRBV27|.
CASSPPGLSGANVLTF
TGTGCCAGCAGTCCCCCCGGCCTCTCTGGGGCCAACGTCCTGACTTTC
>.|TRBJ1-1|TRBV5-5|.
CASSLGSPLLTEAFF
TGTGCCAGCAGCTTGGGCTCACCACTCTTGACTGAAGCTTTCTTT
>.|TRBJ2-7|TRBV27|TRBD2
CASSLGLTSGVGSYEQYF
TGTGCCAGCAGTTTAGGGCTAACTAGCGGGGTCGGCTCCTACGAGCAGTACTTC
>few|TRBJ2-3|TRBV20-1|.
CSARDTKEVGDTQYF
TGCAGTGCTAGAGATACTAAAGAGGTTGGAGATACGCAGTATTTT
>.|TRBJ1-2|TRBV5-1|TRBD1
CASSLEGADYGYTF
TGCGCCAGCAGCTTGGAGGGGGCCGACTATGGCTACACCTTC
>.|TRBJ2-7|TRBV20-1|.
CSSGPPTYEQYF
TGCAGTTCCGGCCCGCCAACTTACGAGCAGTACTTC
>many|TRBJ2-2|TRBV3-1|.
CASTGDFNTGELFF
TGTGCCAGCACTGGGGATTTCAACACCGGGGAGCTGTTTTTT
>.|TRBJ1-1|TRBV12-3/TRBV12-4|.
CASRREVGGNTEAFF
TGTGCCAGCAGGCGGGAGGTAGGAGGGAACACTGAAGCTTTCTTT
>.|TRBJ1-6|TRBV20-1|.
CSAGLTGFDSPLHF
TGCAGTGCTGGTCTTACAGGGTTCGATTCACCCCTCCACTTT
>many|TRBJ2-2|TRBV12-3/TRBV12-4|.
CATGPGTGELFF
TGTGCCACAGGACCGGGCACCGGGGAGCTGTTTTTT
>many|TRBJ1-1|TRBV4-1|.
CASSQVAGTRGAFF
TGCGCCAGCAGCCAAGTCGCGGGCACCCGAGGAGCTTTCTTT
>many|TRBJ1-4|TRBV6-5|.
CASSYSTNRVPNEKLFF
TGTGCCAGCAGTTACTCAACCAACAGGGTACCTAATGAAAAACTGTTTTTT
>.|TRBJ1-3|TRBV20-1|.
CSASDGPDPIYF
TGCAGTGCTAGTGACGGGCCGGACCCCATATATTTT